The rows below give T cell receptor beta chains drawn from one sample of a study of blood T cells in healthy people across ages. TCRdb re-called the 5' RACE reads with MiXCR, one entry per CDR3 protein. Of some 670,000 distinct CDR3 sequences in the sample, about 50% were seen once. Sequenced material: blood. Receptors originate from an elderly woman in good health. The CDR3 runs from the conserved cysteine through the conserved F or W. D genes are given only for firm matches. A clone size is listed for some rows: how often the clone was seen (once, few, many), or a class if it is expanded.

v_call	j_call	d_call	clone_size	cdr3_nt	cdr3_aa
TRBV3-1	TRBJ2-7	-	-	TGTGCCAGCAGCCAAGATCTTCACGGCTTCTACAATGAGCAGTACTTC	CASSQDLHGFYNEQYF
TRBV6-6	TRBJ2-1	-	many	TGTGCCAGCAGTACTGGGACTCCCGTAGGTGTTGAGCAGTTCTTC	CASSTGTPVGVEQFF
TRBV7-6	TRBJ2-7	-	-	TGTGCCAGCAGCCCCGGTGAGACCCTGTACTTC	CASSPGETLYF
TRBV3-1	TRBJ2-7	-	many	TGTGCCAGCAGCCACGCCCGGGGAAATCCTACGAGGCAGTACTTC	CASSHARGNPTRQYF
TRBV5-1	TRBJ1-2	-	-	TGCGCCAGCAGCAACGGAGGTAGCGGGTATGGCTACACCTTC	CASSNGGSGYGYTF
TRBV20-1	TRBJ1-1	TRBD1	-	TGCAGTGCTGACCGGGACAGGGAGGGCACTGAAGCTTTCTTT	CSADRDREGTEAFF
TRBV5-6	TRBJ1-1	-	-	TGTGCCAGCAGCGTGTCCGGTTTGCCTGAAGCTTTCTTT	CASSVSGLPEAFF
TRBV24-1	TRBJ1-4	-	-	TGTGCCACCAAGCCGGAAAGGGGCGATGAAAAACTGTTTTTT	CATKPERGDEKLFF
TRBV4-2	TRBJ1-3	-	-	TGTGCCAGCAGCCAAGGGTCTCCTGGAAACACCATATATTTT	CASSQGSPGNTIYF
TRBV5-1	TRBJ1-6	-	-	TGCGCCAGCAGCTGGGGAAAGGAGACACCCCTCCACTTT	CASSWGKETPLHF
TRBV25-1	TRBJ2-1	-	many	TGTGCCAGCAGTGGTCAGGATAGGTCGTTTGAGCAGTTCTTC	CASSGQDRSFEQFF
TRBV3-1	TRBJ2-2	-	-	TGTGCCAGCAGCCGAGAGAGCACCGGGGAGCTGTTTTTT	CASSRESTGELFF
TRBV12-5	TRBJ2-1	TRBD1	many	TGTGCTAGTGGTTCCTACAGGGGCCACAATGAGCAGTTCTTC	CASGSYRGHNEQFF
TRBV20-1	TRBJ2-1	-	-	TGCAGTGCTAGGGCTCAGGGGTACGAGCAGTTCTTC	CSARAQGYEQFF
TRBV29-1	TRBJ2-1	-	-	TGCAGCGTTGTAAGTGGCGCGGGCCTATCCTACAATGAGCAGTTCTTC	CSVVSGAGLSYNEQFF
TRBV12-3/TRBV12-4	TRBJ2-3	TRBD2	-	TGTGCCAGCAGCCAAAGGGCTAGCGGGGGTGGCACAGATACGCAGTATTTT	CASSQRASGGGTDTQYF
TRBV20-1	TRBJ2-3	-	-	TGCAGTGCTAGAGATCTTCGCGGAGGTATGCAGTATTTT	CSARDLRGGMQYF
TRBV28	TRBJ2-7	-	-	TGTGCCAGCAGTTCCCATGGTGGGGGGACCTACGAGCAGTACTTC	CASSSHGGGTYEQYF
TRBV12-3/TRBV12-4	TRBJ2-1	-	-	TGTGCCAGCAGTTTCAGGGGCCTAAGGGACAATGAGCAGTTCTTC	CASSFRGLRDNEQFF
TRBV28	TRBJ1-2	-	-	TGTGCCAGCAATATCAAGGAAAACTATGGCTACACCTTC	CASNIKENYGYTF
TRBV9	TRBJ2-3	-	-	TGTGCCAGCAGCGTAGAAGGGTTGGGGAGGGATACGCAGTATTTT	CASSVEGLGRDTQYF
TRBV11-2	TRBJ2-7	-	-	TGTGCCAGCGTAGTCGCGGTTTCCCCCTACGAGCAGTACTTC	CASVVAVSPYEQYF
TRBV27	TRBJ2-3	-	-	TGTGCCAGCAGTTTCGGCACTCATACGCAGTATTTT	CASSFGTHTQYF
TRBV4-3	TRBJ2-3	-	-	TGCGCCAGCAGCCAAGATTACGGCGGTGGTACGCAGTATTTT	CASSQDYGGGTQYF
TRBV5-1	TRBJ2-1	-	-	TGCGCCAGCATGATAGGCAATGAGCAGTTCTTC	CASMIGNEQFF